This entry lists 16 T cell receptor beta chains sequenced from one sample in a study of cytomegalovirus exposure and HLA in healthy donors. PCR employed 60 Vbeta and 13 Jbeta primers. Repertoires were generated with immunoSEQ multiplex PCR, while TCRdb's copy carries only in-frame clones and drops some. Of roughly 150,000 clones detected, just under 80% appear once; the ten largest clones hold under 9%. Sequenced sample: PBMCs. These receptors originate from a middle-aged woman in good health and CMV-seropositive.

This chain uses TRBV11-3 with TRBJ2-1; the match to TRBD2 covers 8 bases. Losses at the gene ends were 4 bases for V and 6 bases for J; bases not matched to a gene: 5. CDR3 size: 14 residues. CDR1 is SGHNT, CDR2 YENEEA, per germline. The CDR3 spells CASSSGGRVNEQFF. The CDR3 bases are TGTGCCAGCAGCTCGGGGGGGCGGGTCAATGAGCAGTTCTTC.

The chain's CDR3 is CASTPGGPGETQYF. Written as DNA, the CDR3 is TGTGCCAGCACCCCCGGGGGGCCGGGGGAGACCCAGTACTTC. The chain has TRBV25-1 and TRBJ2-5; D is possibly TRBD2 (7 bases). Germline assignment: CDR1 MGHDK and CDR2 SYGVNS. V shed 7 bases and J shed 5 bases, with 17 bases lying between them. This CDR3 has 14 amino acids.

The CDR3 sequence: CASNGQGSSPLHF. The CDR3 DNA sequence: TGTGCCAGCAACGGACAGGGGAGTTCACCCCTCCACTTT. V is TRBV5-8 and J is TRBJ1-6; 9 bases fit TRBD1. The CDR3 totals 13 residues. Trimming cost V 6 bases and J 9 bases; bases outside gene matches: 4. Germline values: CDR1 SGHTS, CDR2 YDEGEE.

The sample holds one count of this clone. The chain uses TRBV25-1 and TRBJ1-1; tentative D call: TRBD1 (6 bases). V shed 6 bases and J shed 3 bases, with 11 bases lying between them. This CDR3 comprises 13 residues. Germline lookup yields CDR1 MGHDK and CDR2 SYGVNS. CDR3 bases: TGTGCCAGCAGCAGGAAGGGGGACACTGAAGCTTTCTTT. Translating it yields CASSRKGDTEAFF.

V and J are TRBV18 and TRBJ1-5; 8 bases are a match to TRBD1. The V and J ends lost 5 bases and 7 bases, in that order; junction bases with no gene match: 7. The CDR3 runs 14 residues. Germline assignment: CDR1 KGHSH and CDR2 LQKENI. The CDR3 sequence is CASSEGQAEQPQHF. Written as DNA, the CDR3 is TGTGCCAGCTCAGAGGGACAGGCGGAACAGCCCCAGCATTTT.

The chain combines TRBV5-6 with TRBJ2-3, with D uncertain. Germline loops: CDR1 SGHDT, CDR2 YYEEEE. The length of the CDR3 is 14 residues. Trimming took off 4 bases at V and 4 bases at J, with 13 bases between the two ends. The CDR3 sequence is CASSALTESDTQYF. The CDR3 region has the DNA TGTGCCAGCAGCGCTCTTACGGAGTCAGATACGCAGTATTTT.

This clone occurred a few times. This rearrangement joins TRBV5-6 to TRBJ1-4; D ambiguous. The CDR3 is 15 residues long. Germline CDR1 is SGHDT and CDR2 is YYEEEE. Trimming cost V 1 base and J 4 bases, with 11 bases left between them. The CDR3 nucleotides read TGTGCCAGCAGCTTGAAACAGCCTCGTAATGAAAAACTGTTTTTT. This translates into CASSLKQPRNEKLFF.

The chain joins TRBV29-1 to TRBJ2-3, with TRBD1 matching over 10 bases. Per the germline V gene, CDR1 is SQVTM and CDR2 is ANQGSEA. The CDR3 consists of 14 residues. V dropped 4 bases and J dropped 2; count of bases not matched to a gene: 3. The DNA of the CDR3 is TGCAGCGTTGTGGGGACAGGGGTCACAGATACGCAGTATTTT. This encodes CSVVGTGVTDTQYF.

This chain links TRBV6-1 with TRBJ1-3; the D is unclear. Germline values: CDR1 MNHNS, CDR2 SASEGT. Trimming stripped 4 bases from V and 0 bases from J, with 10 bases between. The CDR3 is 15 amino acids. The CDR3 region has the DNA TGTGCCAGCAGTGGGAGAGAAGGCTCTGGAAACACCATATATTTT. Translated: CASSGREGSGNTIYF.

The genes are TRBV4-1 and TRBJ1-2; D is perhaps TRBD1 (5 bases). The V gene's germline CDR1 is MGHRA and CDR2 YSYEKL. This CDR3 comprises 15 residues. V lost 1 base to trimming and J lost 3 bases, with 12 bases between them. The CDR3 spells CASSQVLGGDYGYTF. The CDR3 DNA follows: TGCGCCAGCAGCCAAGTCTTGGGGGGGGACTATGGCTACACCTTC.

The CDR3 loop reads CASKEQGSYEQYF. CDR3 DNA: TGTGCCAGCAAAGAACAGGGTTCCTACGAGCAGTACTTC. This chain links TRBV7-9 with TRBJ2-7; TRBD1 is a possible D gene (6 bases). CDR3 length: 13 residues. CDR1 and CDR2 (germline): SEHNR, FQNEAQ (reference sequence). The ends were cut back, 7 bases at V and 1 base at J, with 11 bases in the middle.

The genes are TRBV7-9 and TRBJ1-2; possibly TRBD1 for D (5 bases). In germline, CDR1 is SEHNR, CDR2 FQNEAQ (reference sequence). The CDR3 runs to 14 residues. V gave up 5 bases and J gave up 8 bases, with 18 bases separating them. The CDR3 loop is CASSPGGDLGGYTF. The CDR3 DNA reads TGTGCCAGCAGCCCCGGGGGGGACTTGGGCGGCTACACCTTC.

This clone was detected once. CDR3 DNA: TGCGCCAGCAGCTTGGTTAGCGGGGGCTCAGATACGCAGTATTTT. Translating it yields CASSLVSGGSDTQYF. The chain is built from TRBV5-1 and TRBJ2-3; TRBD2 agrees at 9 bases. V lost 0 bases, J lost 4 bases, and 3 bases stayed unmatched. Germline V gene lookup returns CDR1 SGHRS and CDR2 YFSETQ. This CDR3 contains 15 residues.

This clone came up once. The chain recombines TRBV2 with TRBJ2-5; D unresolved. Germline loops: CDR1 SNHLY, CDR2 FYNNEI. V lost 6 bases to trimming and J lost 7 bases, with 9 bases between them. The CDR3 contains 11 residues. CDR3 DNA sequence: TGTGCCAGCAGGGGCGAAGGGACCCAGTACTTC. The encoded protein is CASRGEGTQYF.

V is TRBV6-5 and J is TRBJ1-5, with TRBD1 matching over 10 bases. The CDR3 contains 15 residues. With V trimmed by 4 bases and J by 2 bases, 2 bases remained unmatched. The V gene's germline CDR1 is MNHEY and CDR2 SVGAGI. DNA of the CDR3: TGTGCCAGCAGTTCGACAGGGGGCGGCAATCAGCCCCAGCATTTT. Amino acid sequence: CASSSTGGGNQPQHF.

The V call is TRBV22-1, the J call TRBJ1-2; TRBD1 is the table's D call, not checked against the DNA. TRBV22-1 represents a pseudogene. This CDR3 contains 18 residues. The CDR3 DNA sequence: TGTCCTGGGAGCGCACGCATTGTACGACAGGGAGGATGCTATGGCTACACCTTC. Translation gives CPGSARIVRQGGCYGYTF.